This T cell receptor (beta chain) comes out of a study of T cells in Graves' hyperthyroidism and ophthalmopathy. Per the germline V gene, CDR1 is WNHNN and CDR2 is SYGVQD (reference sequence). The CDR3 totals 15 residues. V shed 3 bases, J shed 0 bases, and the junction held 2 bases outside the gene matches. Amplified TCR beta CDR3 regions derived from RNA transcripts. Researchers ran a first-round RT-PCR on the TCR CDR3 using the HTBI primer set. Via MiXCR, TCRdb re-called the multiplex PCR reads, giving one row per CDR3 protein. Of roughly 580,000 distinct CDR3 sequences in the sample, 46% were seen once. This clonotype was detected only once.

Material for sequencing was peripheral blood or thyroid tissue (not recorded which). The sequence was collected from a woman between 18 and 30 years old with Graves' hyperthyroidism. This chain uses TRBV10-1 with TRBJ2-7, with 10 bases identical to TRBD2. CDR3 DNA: TGCGCCAGCAGTGATAGCGGGAGGCTCTCCTACGAGCAGTACTTC. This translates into CASSDSGRLSYEQYF.